These 22 T cell receptor beta chains were sequenced from one sample in a study of OX40 agonist ivuxolimab in advanced cancers. Method: immunoSEQ multiplex PCR; TCRdb's copy keeps in-frame clones and lacks some. The sample contains 65,000 to 95,000 clones, about 82% of which appear only once. The sample consisted of CD4+ or CD8+ T cells sorted from blood, taken in a trial of the OX40 agonist ivuxolimab. The receptors were gathered from an adult with an advanced solid tumor such as melanoma, head and neck, liver or kidney cancer.

V and J are TRBV19 and TRBJ2-1; TRBD1 matches 9 bases. The V gene end was trimmed by 4 bases and the J gene end by 7 bases; junction bases not matched to a gene: 11. This CDR3 is 16 amino acids long. Germline CDR1 is LNHDA and CDR2 is SQIVND (reference sequence). CDR3 DNA: TGTGCCAGTAGTAGACCCGGGACAGGGTACAAGAATGAGCAGTTCTTC. Encoded protein: CASSRPGTGYKNEQFF.

This clone occurred once. This chain connects TRBV30 to TRBJ2-2; no clear D. The CDR3 runs 13 residues. Germline CDR1 GTSNPN, CDR2 SVGIG (reference sequence). V was clipped by 1 base and J by 1 base, with 4 bases between them. Written as DNA, the CDR3 is TGTGCCTGGAGTGGACAGAACACCGGGGAGCTGTTTTTT. This codes for CAWSGQNTGELFF.

The chain couples TRBV6-6 to TRBJ2-7, with 9 bases fitting TRBD2. V was clipped by 2 bases and J by 2 bases; unmatched bases: 4. The CDR3 is made up of 15 amino acids. Germline-derived CDR1 and CDR2 are MNHNY and SVGAGI (reference sequence). CDR3 sequence reads: CASSYNLAGPYEQYF. CDR3 coding DNA: TGTGCCAGCAGTTACAACCTAGCGGGGCCCTACGAGCAGTACTTC.

This chain uses TRBV18 with TRBJ2-7; the match to TRBD1 covers 9 bases. J gave up 0 bases and V 4 bases, and 7 bases lay outside the gene matches. The CDR3 extends over 16 amino acids. CDR1 and CDR2 from the germline V gene are KGHSH and LQKENI. The CDR3 DNA reads TGTGCCAGCTCACGGGGGGGACAGGGTAGCTCCTACGAGCAGTACTTC. As protein: CASSRGGQGSSYEQYF. Using reference TRBV18 and TRBJ2-7 for the parts outside the CDR3, the full variable domain is NAGVMQNPRHLVRRRGQEARLRCSPMKGHSHVYWYRQLPEEGLKFMVYLQKENIIDESGMPKERFSAEFPKEGPSILRIQQVVRGDSAAYFCASSRGGQGSSYEQYFGPGTRLTVT.

The V gene is TRBV6-5, the J gene TRBJ2-1; D is unresolved. In germline, CDR1 is MNHEY, CDR2 SVGAGI. V dropped 7 bases and J dropped 10 bases, with 17 bases sitting between them. The CDR3 contains 13 residues. CDR3 in DNA: TGTGCCAGCATAGGAGACACCACTACGGAGCAGTTCTTC. Translation: CASIGDTTTEQFF.

This sequence joins TRBV7-9 and TRBJ1-1; D unclear. The germline V gene has CDR1 SEHNR and CDR2 FQNEAQ (reference sequence). This CDR3 is 13 amino acids long. V lost 2 bases, J lost 6 bases, and 10 bases lay in between. The CDR3 DNA follows: TGTGCCAGCAGCTTACAAGGGTCAGCTGAAGCTTTCTTT. This codes for CASSLQGSAEAFF.

The rearrangement links TRBV27 to TRBJ1-2; tentative D call: TRBD1 (5 bases). This CDR3 spans 19 amino acids. Trimming took off 4 bases at V and 6 bases at J, with 30 bases between the two ends. Germline CDR1 MNHEY, CDR2 SMNVEV (reference sequence). CDR3 residues: CASSSMTSSVRGRPHGYTF. DNA of the CDR3: TGTGCCAGCAGTTCCATGACGTCGAGTGTGAGGGGACGCCCACATGGCTACACCTTC.

The genes are TRBV7-8 and TRBJ2-1, with 9 bases that match TRBD1. V was pared by 5 bases and J by 2 bases, with 7 bases of the junction left unmatched. Looked up from germline, CDR1 is SGHVS and CDR2 is FQNEAQ. CDR3 length: 16 residues. The CDR3 coding sequence is TGTGCCAGCAGCCCCCACAGGGGGCCGGCCTACAATGAGCAGTTCTTC. Encoded protein: CASSPHRGPAYNEQFF.

V gene TRBV19 combines with J gene TRBJ2-2; no clear D gene. The germline V gene encodes CDR1 LNHDA and CDR2 SQIVND (reference sequence). The CDR3 contains 11 residues. With 8 bases removed from V and 6 bases from J, the gap between germline ends came to 7 bases. The CDR3 is CASGPAGELFF. The DNA of the CDR3 is TGTGCCAGTGGCCCGGCCGGGGAGCTGTTTTTT.

The chain uses TRBV6-1 and TRBJ2-5; D is undetermined. V was pared by 5 bases and J by 0 bases, with 7 bases between. The CDR3 spans 13 residues. From germline, CDR1 is MNHNS and CDR2 SASEGT. CDR3 amino acids: CASSKSYQETQYF. The CDR3 DNA sequence: TGTGCCAGCAGTAAATCGTACCAAGAGACCCAGTACTTC.

The rearrangement uses TRBV5-4 and TRBJ2-7; D call uncertain. With 2 bases removed from V and 2 bases from J, the gap between germline ends came to 11 bases. CDR1 is SGHNT, CDR2 YYREEE, per germline (reference sequence). The CDR3 consists of 14 residues. The chain's CDR3 is CASSLGGVTYEQYF. The CDR3 nucleotides are TGTGCCAGCAGCTTAGGTGGGGTGACCTACGAGCAGTACTTC.

V and J are TRBV9 and TRBJ1-4; 9 bases are a match to TRBD1. Trimming cost V 0 bases and J 5 bases; bases outside gene matches: 8. The CDR3 has 17 residues. Germline loops: CDR1 SGDLS, CDR2 YYNGEE. The CDR3 DNA is TGTGCCAGCAGCGTAGGGGTAACCGGGACAGGGAATGAAAAACTGTTTTTT. Its translation: CASSVGVTGTGNEKLFF. The full variable domain, with the rest looked up from reference TRBV9 and TRBJ1-4, is DSGVTQTPKHLITATGQRVTLRCSPRSGDLSVYWYQQSLDQGLQFLIQYYNGEERAKGNILERFSAQQFPDLHSELNLSSLELGDSALYFCASSVGVTGTGNEKLFFGSGTQLSVL.

The rearrangement joins TRBV5-6 to TRBJ1-1, with TRBD1 as a possible D gene (6 bases). Per germline, CDR1 SGHDT and CDR2 YYEEEE. The CDR3 extends over 16 amino acids. The V and J ends lost 4 bases and 3 bases respectively, with 19 bases between them. CDR3 DNA: TGTGCCAGCAGCCCCATGACAGGATTTGGGGACACTGAAGCTTTCTTT. Translating gives CASSPMTGFGDTEAFF.

The chain employs TRBV5-1 and TRBJ2-3; perhaps TRBD2 as D (5 bases). CDR1 SGHRS and CDR2 YFSETQ come from the germline V gene. CDR3 length: 15 amino acids. V lost 0 bases, J lost 2 bases, and 10 bases lay in between. The CDR3 coding sequence is TGCGCCAGCAGCTTGGTGGTGGGAGTCACAGATACGCAGTATTTT. It yields the protein CASSLVVGVTDTQYF.

V and J are TRBV19 and TRBJ2-3; TRBD1 matches at 7 bases. The V gene end was trimmed by 6 bases and the J gene end by 2 bases; junction bases not matched to a gene: 11. The CDR3 runs 16 residues. Germline V gene lookup returns CDR1 LNHDA and CDR2 SQIVND (reference sequence). CDR3 sequence reads: CASRGLRDRATDTQYF. The CDR3 nucleotides are TGTGCCAGTAGAGGCTTAAGGGACAGAGCCACAGATACGCAGTATTTT. The full variable domain, with the rest looked up from reference TRBV19 and TRBJ2-3, is DGGITQSPKYLFRKEGQNVTLSCEQNLNHDAMYWYRQDPGQGLRLIYYSQIVNDFQKGDIAEGYSVSREKKESFPLTVTSAQKNPTAFYLCASRGLRDRATDTQYFGPGTRLTVL.

The chain links TRBV11-3 to TRBJ2-1; no definite D call. The CDR3 sequence is 13 residues long. Trimming cost V 10 bases and J 0 bases, with 10 bases left between them. CDR1 and CDR2 from the germline V gene are SGHNT and YENEEA. In DNA form, the CDR3 reads TGTGCCACCAGTTATGGCTCCTACAATGAGCAGTTCTTC. Translation: CATSYGSYNEQFF.

The chain carries TRBV19 and TRBJ1-2; tentatively, D is TRBD1 (6 bases). Per germline, CDR1 LNHDA and CDR2 SQIVND (reference sequence). The CDR3 contains 14 residues. The germline V and J ends were trimmed by 3 bases and 5 bases, with 13 bases remaining between them. CDR3: CASSISRGRYGYTF. The CDR3 nucleotides read TGTGCCAGTAGTATCTCCAGGGGTCGGTATGGCTACACCTTC.

The chain uses TRBV2 and TRBJ2-3, with 11 bases lining up with TRBD2. The CDR3 totals 15 residues. In germline, CDR1 is SNHLY, CDR2 FYNNEI. V dropped 6 bases and J dropped 3; count of bases not matched to a gene: 5. The CDR3 region is CASSGGTSGTDTQYF. Here the CDR3 DNA reads TGTGCCAGCAGCGGGGGGACTAGCGGAACAGATACGCAGTATTTT.

This clone was picked up a small number of times. The CDR3 DNA reads TGTGCCAGCAGCTTAGTCGGGAGCCCCCAACGGGGGTTCTTC. Its translation: CASSLVGSPQRGFF. The genes are TRBV7-2 and TRBJ2-1; D perhaps matches TRBD2 (6 bases). Trimming cost V 1 base and J 15 bases, with 19 bases left between them. Germline CDR1 reads SGHTA; CDR2 reads FQGNSA. The CDR3 spans 14 residues.

The chain joins TRBV18 to TRBJ1-2; D possibly corresponds to TRBD1 (5 bases). This CDR3 is 14 amino acids long. Germline-derived CDR1 and CDR2 are KGHSH and LQKENI. Deletions cut 1 base from V and 4 bases from J, with 10 bases between. CDR3 nucleotides: TGTGCCAGCTCACCACAAGGGGAAGTCTATGGCTACACCTTC. It codes for CASSPQGEVYGYTF.

The chain has TRBV11-3 and TRBJ2-2; unclear D gene. V gave up 2 bases and J gave up 1 base, with 5 bases separating them. Looked up from germline, CDR1 is SGHNT and CDR2 is YENEEA. This CDR3 region has 14 residues. This CDR3 reads CASSLIRNTGELFF. The DNA of the CDR3 is TGTGCCAGCAGCTTAATAAGGAACACCGGGGAGCTGTTTTTT.

This clone was found once. The V and J genes are TRBV6-5 and TRBJ2-1, with D perhaps matching TRBD2 (6 bases). V dropped 0 bases and J dropped 5 bases, with 14 bases sitting between them. The CDR3 sequence is 16 residues long. Germline V gene data show CDR1 as MNHEY and CDR2 as SVGAGI. CDR3 nucleotides: TGTGCCAGCAGTTACTCGTCCCGGGGGATTAACAATGAGCAGTTCTTC. The encoded protein is CASSYSSRGINNEQFF.